Below are 20 T cell receptor beta chains sequenced from a single sample in a study of blood T cell repertoires in COVID-19. Measured with immunoSEQ multiplex PCR; TCRdb has only the in-frame clones, and not every one. The sample contains approximately 91,000 clones, approximately 80% of which appear only once. What was sequenced was peripheral blood. The origin of the receptors is a human donor in a cohort sampled during active COVID-19.

The chain links TRBV20-1 to TRBJ1-1; tentatively, D is TRBD1 (5 bases). Germline CDR1 is DFQATT and CDR2 is SNEGSKA (reference sequence). Trimming took 6 bases from V and 1 from J, leaving 18 bases between them. The CDR3 contains 15 residues. CDR3 DNA sequence: TGCAGTGCCAGTCGCAGGGTCGTTGGGAACACTGAAGCTTTCTTT. Its translation: CSASRRVVGNTEAFF.

The chain links TRBV6-5 to TRBJ2-3; D is possibly TRBD2 (6 bases). The CDR3 length is 13 residues. Trimming pared 7 bases from V and 5 bases from J, leaving 13 bases between. Germline V gene data show CDR1 as MNHEY and CDR2 as SVGAGI. CDR3 protein: CASTREFRDTQYF. CDR3 sequence (DNA): TGTGCCAGCACTCGGGAGTTTAGAGATACGCAGTATTTT.

For this clone: One end of the junction fails to match germline, which may point to a read error. Within the sample, other DNA sequences also encode this same CDR3. The chain employs TRBV5-5 and TRBJ1-5, with 7 bases lining up with TRBD1. The germline CDR1 and CDR2 sequences are SGHKS and YYEKEE (reference sequence). This CDR3 is built from 14 residues. CDR3 residues: CASSGQTGNQPQHF. CDR3 bases: TGTGCCAGCAGCGGACAGACAGGGAATCAACCCCAGCATTTT.

This clone was observed once. The rearrangement uses TRBV4-1 and TRBJ2-3; 14 positions match TRBD2. V trimming: 3 bases; J trimming: 1 base; junction bases outside the gene matches: 12. Per germline, CDR1 MGHRA and CDR2 YSYEKL. The CDR3 length is 20 residues. CDR3 in DNA: TGCGCCAGCAGCCACCCATCTAGGACTAGCGGGAGGCCGCGCACAGATACGCAGTATTTT. It encodes CASSHPSRTSGRPRTDTQYF.

The chain carries TRBV7-2 and TRBJ1-1; D remains ambiguous. The CDR3 has 14 residues. The ends were cut back, 5 bases at V and 8 bases at J, with 18 bases in the middle. Germline V lookup: CDR1 SGHTA, CDR2 FQGNSA. The CDR3 bases are TGTGCCAGCAGCCTTGGTAACCGAGTCAGGGAAGCTTTCTTT. Its translation is CASSLGNRVREAFF.

This sequence joins TRBV27 and TRBJ1-5; TRBD1 is a possible D gene (6 bases). Germline assignment: CDR1 MNHEY and CDR2 SMNVEV (reference sequence). The CDR3 covers 13 residues. V was cut by 2 bases and J by 6 bases, with 8 bases left in between. The CDR3 loop reads CASSLTGRQPQHF. For the CDR3, the DNA is TGTGCCAGCAGTTTAACAGGGCGTCAGCCCCAGCATTTT.

V and J are TRBV2 and TRBJ2-7; weak D call: TRBD2 (6 bases). Per germline, CDR1 SNHLY and CDR2 FYNNEI. V was pared by 5 bases and J by 13 bases, with 27 bases between. This CDR3 has 15 residues. CDR3 in amino acids: CASSNMDNQRLEYYF. CDR3 coding DNA: TGTGCCAGCAGTAATATGGACAACCAACGACTAGAATATTACTTC.

This clone has just a few counts. The genes are TRBV5-1 and TRBJ2-7; 8 bases are a match to TRBD1. Losses at the gene ends were 0 bases for V and 5 bases for J; bases not matched to a gene: 4. The germline gives CDR1 SGHRS, CDR2 YFSETQ. CDR3 size: 14 residues. CDR3 sequence reads: CASSLGDRINEQYF. The CDR3 DNA is TGCGCCAGCAGCTTGGGGGACAGGATCAACGAGCAGTACTTC.

The V gene is TRBV12-3 or TRBV12-4, the J gene TRBJ2-7; a weak D match, TRBD1 (5 bases). The V gene lost 5 bases and the J gene lost 6 bases, with 14 bases spanning the gap. The CDR3 runs to 13 residues. The CDR3 DNA is TGTGCCAGCAGTCCAATAACAGGCGGCGAGCAGTACTTC. Amino acid sequence: CASSPITGGEQYF.

The genes are TRBV27 and TRBJ2-5, with a weak D call TRBD1 (6 bases). CDR3 size: 14 residues. V lost 5 bases and J lost 9, with 19 bases in between. The V gene's germline CDR1 is MNHEY and CDR2 SMNVEV (reference sequence). The CDR3 protein is CASSPRTAEGAQYF. CDR3 coding DNA: TGTGCCAGCAGTCCTCGGACAGCAGAGGGGGCCCAGTACTTC.

The J gene is TRBJ1-4, the V gene TRBV6-6; maybe TRBD1 (6 bases). The CDR3 length is 15 residues. Trimming stripped 2 bases from V and 7 bases from J, with 14 bases between. The germline CDR1 and CDR2 sequences are MNHNY and SVGAGI (reference sequence). The CDR3 nucleotides are TGTGCCAGCAGTTACCTCACAGGGCGGAGTGAAAAACTGTTTTTT. Its protein is CASSYLTGRSEKLFF.

The V call is TRBV5-4, the J call TRBJ1-4; D gene unclear. Germline V gives CDR1 SGHNT, CDR2 YYREEE (reference sequence). The CDR3 totals 13 residues. V lost 3 bases and J 6 bases, leaving 9 bases between the germline ends. This CDR3 reads CASSSGWDEKLFF. The CDR3, as DNA: TGTGCCAGCAGCTCAGGATGGGATGAAAAACTGTTTTTT.

The genes are TRBV2 and TRBJ1-5; D possibly corresponds to TRBD1 (5 bases). V shed 5 bases and J shed 3 bases, with 11 bases lying between them. From germline, CDR1 is SNHLY and CDR2 FYNNEI. The CDR3 is made up of 14 amino acids. The CDR3 nucleotides are TGTGCCAGCAGTCTCGGCGGACACAATCAGCCCCAGCATTTT. Translated: CASSLGGHNQPQHF.

This clone occurred once. The J gene is TRBJ2-5, the V gene TRBV24-1; weak D call: TRBD1 (6 bases). Germline V gene lookup returns CDR1 KGHDR and CDR2 SFDVKD. This CDR3 spans 13 amino acids. V was clipped by 4 bases and J by 11 bases, with 16 bases between them. CDR3 in DNA: TGTGCCACCAGTGACCGTAACAGGGTACGGCAGTACTTC. This translates into CATSDRNRVRQYF.

V and J are TRBV10-3 and TRBJ1-1, with D tentatively TRBD1 (6 bases). This CDR3 comprises 12 residues. In germline, CDR1 is ENHRY, CDR2 SYGVKD. Trimming removed 10 bases at V and 3 bases at J, with 12 bases between. CDR3 amino acids: CATAAGDTEAFF. Here the CDR3 DNA reads TGTGCCACTGCTGCAGGGGACACTGAAGCTTTCTTT.

The genes are TRBV5-1 and TRBJ2-7; tentatively, D is TRBD2 (6 bases). The CDR3 contains 16 residues. Germline lookup yields CDR1 SGHRS and CDR2 YFSETQ. V dropped 2 bases and J dropped 0 bases, with 15 bases sitting between them. CDR3: CASSFGSGGVSYEQYF. In DNA, the CDR3 is TGCGCCAGCAGCTTTGGTAGCGGAGGGGTCTCCTACGAGCAGTACTTC.

The V call is TRBV13, the J call TRBJ2-2; D uncertain. CDR1 and CDR2 (germline): PRHDT, FYEKMQ (reference sequence). Trimming pared 7 bases from V and 1 base from J, leaving 7 bases between. This CDR3 is built from 13 residues. The CDR3 sequence: CASTLRNTGELFF. In nucleotides, the CDR3 is TGTGCCAGCACCCTCAGGAACACCGGGGAGCTGTTTTTT.

The chain recombines TRBV24-1 with TRBJ2-4; TRBD1 matches at 10 bases. The germline V gene has CDR1 KGHDR and CDR2 SFDVKD. Unmatched junction bases numbered 9, after V lost 4 bases and J lost 1 base. The CDR3 is 18 residues long. The CDR3 DNA is TGTGCCACCAGTGAAGGACAGGGGGTGTCGGTGGCCAAAAACATTCAGTACTTC. It encodes CATSEGQGVSVAKNIQYF.

The table lists this clone with a count of one. CDR3 region: CASKRQVNTEAFF. DNA for the CDR3: TGCGCCAGCAAGCGACAGGTGAACACTGAAGCTTTCTTT. The chain recombines TRBV10-2 with TRBJ1-1; the D gene is possibly TRBD1 (6 bases). Trimming pared 7 bases from V and 0 bases from J, leaving 9 bases between. CDR1 and CDR2 from the germline V gene are WSHSY and SAAADI. This CDR3 is built from 13 residues.

The chain joins TRBV7-9 to TRBJ2-7; D ambiguous. The CDR3 consists of 13 residues. V lost 5 bases, J lost 5 bases, and 13 bases lay in between. The V gene's germline CDR1 is SEHNR and CDR2 FQNEAQ (reference sequence). This chain's CDR3 is CASSRREPDEQYF. The CDR3 DNA reads as TGTGCCAGCAGCCGCCGAGAGCCCGACGAGCAGTACTTC. Filled out from reference TRBV7-9 and TRBJ2-7, the complete variable domain reads DTGVSQNPRHKITKRGQNVTFRCDPISEHNRLYWYRQTLGQGPEFLTYFQNEAQLEKSRLLSDRFSAERPKGSFSTLEIQRTEQGDSAMYLCASSRREPDEQYFGPGTRLTVT.